The 20 T cell receptor beta chains listed next were all sequenced from one sample in a study of patients and donors after allogeneic stem cell transplantation. One entry per CDR3 protein results from TCRdb running MiXCR on the RT-PCR reads. This sample has roughly 880,000 distinct CDR3 sequences; approximately 19% occur once, and the top ten carry roughly 6.4%. Material for sequencing was blood, either unsorted or a sorted T cell fraction (not recorded which). The receptors shown here come from a human donor who was either an allogeneic HSCT recipient or a stem cell or donor lymphocyte infusion donor (not recorded which). It is not recorded whose cells these are; they may come from a transplant donor.

In this sample, this clonotype turned up a few times. The V and J genes are TRBV6-2 or TRBV6-3 and TRBJ2-7, with D tentatively TRBD2 (5 bases). V was trimmed by 0 bases and J by 2 bases, leaving 11 bases between them. The CDR3 length is 15 residues. The germline V gene encodes CDR1 MNHEY and CDR2 SVGEGT. The CDR3 region is CASSYSLPAAYEQYF. Written as DNA, the CDR3 is TGTGCCAGCAGTTACTCCCTCCCAGCGGCCTACGAGCAGTACTTC.

The chain combines TRBV9 with TRBJ2-2; no definite D call. Germline values: CDR1 SGDLS, CDR2 YYNGEE. This CDR3 region has 14 residues. Trimming shortened V by 0 bases and J by 5 bases, and 8 bases separated the two germline ends. CDR3 loop: CASSVVLRTGELFF. The DNA of the CDR3 is TGTGCCAGCAGCGTAGTTCTGCGAACCGGGGAGCTGTTTTTT.

Only a few counts were recorded for this clonotype. The gene calls are TRBV9 and TRBJ1-5; D possibly corresponds to TRBD1 (5 bases). Per the germline V gene, CDR1 is SGDLS and CDR2 is YYNGEE. CDR3 size: 14 residues. Trimming cost V 5 bases and J 7 bases, with 16 bases left between them. The DNA for the CDR3 is TGTGCCAGCAGGGGGCCCTTCGAAGGGCAGCCCCAGCATTTT. The encoded protein is CASRGPFEGQPQHF.

The rearrangement uses TRBV6-1 and TRBJ1-2, with D possibly being TRBD1 (6 bases). Germline V lookup: CDR1 MNHNS, CDR2 SASEGT. The ends were cut back, 3 bases at V and 8 bases at J, with 16 bases in the middle. This CDR3 comprises 14 residues. CDR3 coding DNA: TGTGCCAGCAGTGACGTGAACAGGGTGCAGGGCTACACCTTC. It encodes CASSDVNRVQGYTF.

This clonotype was seen ten or more times. The chain links TRBV6-1 to TRBJ2-2, with 10 bases fitting TRBD1. This CDR3 is built from 14 residues. The V gene's germline CDR1 is MNHNS and CDR2 SASEGT. V lost 6 bases and J lost 5; bases outside the gene matches: 3. CDR3 loop: CASSLGQGTGELFF. In nucleotides, the CDR3 is TGTGCCAGCAGCCTGGGACAGGGGACCGGGGAGCTGTTTTTT.

This clonotype showed up just a few times. CDR3 in amino acids: CASSVLPGLAGGDTQYF. CDR3 DNA sequence: TGTGCCAGCAGTGTACTACCGGGACTAGCGGGAGGAGATACGCAGTATTTT. The chain employs TRBV2 and TRBJ2-3; TRBD2 agrees at 15 bases. V dropped 4 bases and J dropped 5; count of bases not matched to a gene: 7. CDR3 length: 17 amino acids. In germline, CDR1 is SNHLY, CDR2 FYNNEI.

This clonotype was counted only a few times. The chain is built from TRBV2 and TRBJ1-1; D is ambiguous. Germline CDR1 and CDR2: SNHLY and FYNNEI. CDR3 length: 13 amino acids. Trimming took off 1 base at V and 1 base at J, with 4 bases between the two ends. As DNA, the CDR3 is TGTGCCAGCAGTGAAGAGTGGAACACTGAAGCTTTCTTT. This translates into CASSEEWNTEAFF.

The chain has TRBV9 and TRBJ1-1; D perhaps matches TRBD1 (5 bases). The CDR3 covers 15 residues. Trimming shortened V by 1 base and J by 4 bases, and 14 bases separated the two germline ends. CDR1 is SGDLS and CDR2 is YYNGEE in the germline V gene. The CDR3 here is CASSVSARGTTEAFF. CDR3 bases: TGTGCCAGCAGCGTAAGTGCGCGGGGGACCACTGAAGCTTTCTTT.

The rearrangement joins TRBV24-1 to TRBJ2-7; 9 positions match TRBD1. V gave up 4 bases and J gave up 4 bases; unmatched junction bases: 7. The V gene's germline CDR1 is KGHDR and CDR2 SFDVKD. The CDR3 loop spans 15 amino acids. DNA for the CDR3: TGTGCCACCAGTGACCAACGACAGGGGGGTTACGAGCAGTACTTC. As protein: CATSDQRQGGYEQYF.

This clonotype was seen once. The rearrangement joins TRBV4-2 to TRBJ2-5, with TRBD1 matching over 8 bases. V trimming: 2 bases; J trimming: 5 bases; junction bases outside the gene matches: 16. CDR1 and CDR2 from the germline V gene are LGHNA and YNFKEQ. There are 18 residues in the CDR3. The CDR3 is CASSQYRLGRGQVETQYF. The CDR3 nucleotides read TGTGCCAGCAGCCAATATCGTCTGGGCAGGGGGCAGGTGGAGACCCAGTACTTC.

This clonotype appeared a few times. The gene calls are TRBV7-2 and TRBJ2-2; TRBD2 aligns across 10 bases. The CDR3 is 15 residues long. With V trimmed by 6 bases and J by 3 bases, 4 bases remained unmatched. The germline gives CDR1 SGHTA, CDR2 FQGNSA. CDR3 in amino acids: CASSRTSGYTGELFF. The CDR3 DNA reads as TGTGCCAGCAGTCGGACTAGCGGATACACCGGGGAGCTGTTTTTT.

This clonotype was seen more than once but under ten times. The gene calls are TRBV24-1 and TRBJ2-3; D assignment may be TRBD1 or TRBD2 (5 bases each). Germline values: CDR1 KGHDR, CDR2 SFDVKD. Trimming cost V 9 bases and J 6 bases, with 15 bases left between them. The CDR3 contains 13 residues. This CDR3 reads CATVGTRADTQYF. The CDR3 nucleotides are TGTGCCACCGTTGGGACCCGGGCTGATACGCAGTATTTT.

This clonotype was observed a few times. The rearrangement joins TRBV6-1 to TRBJ2-7; 13 positions match TRBD2. Germline trimming cut 6 bases from V and 2 bases from J; bases unmatched to any gene: 10. Germline-derived CDR1 and CDR2 are MNHNS and SASEGT. The CDR3 spans 17 residues. Here the CDR3 DNA reads TGTGCCAGCAGCCGGACTAGCGGGGGTTTTACTCCCTACGAGCAGTACTTC. The encoded protein is CASSRTSGGFTPYEQYF.

The gene calls are TRBV6-1 and TRBJ2-2; TRBD2 agrees at 9 bases. CDR1 is MNHNS, CDR2 SASEGT, per germline. With V trimmed by 7 bases and J by 5 bases, 5 bases remained unmatched. CDR3 size: 14 residues. The chain's CDR3 is CASTRSGRTGELFF. The CDR3 region has the DNA TGTGCCAGCACCCGTAGCGGGAGAACCGGGGAGCTGTTTTTT.

This clonotype has a single count. V usage is TRBV5-1 and J usage is TRBJ2-1, with 7 bases lining up with TRBD2. Germline-derived CDR1 and CDR2 are SGHRS and YFSETQ. The CDR3 length is 16 residues. Losses at the gene ends were 4 bases for V and 8 bases for J; bases not matched to a gene: 15. The CDR3 is CASSPQTSSWGHEQFF. Here the CDR3 DNA reads TGCGCCAGCAGCCCCCAGACTAGCTCTTGGGGCCATGAGCAGTTCTTC.

This clonotype occurred a few times. V gene TRBV25-1 combines with J gene TRBJ2-3; TRBD1 matches 7 bases. Germline values: CDR1 MGHDK, CDR2 SYGVNS. CDR3 length equals 13 residues. V was pared by 6 bases and J by 6 bases, with 6 bases of the junction left unmatched. This CDR3 is CASRERGLDTQYF. The CDR3 coding sequence is TGTGCCAGCAGAGAGAGGGGGCTGGATACGCAGTATTTT.

This chain uses TRBV4-2 with TRBJ2-7; weak D call: TRBD2 (6 bases). Germline assignment: CDR1 LGHNA and CDR2 YNFKEQ. The V gene lost 0 bases and the J gene lost 6 bases, with 15 bases spanning the gap. The CDR3 runs to 15 residues. The DNA of the CDR3 is TGTGCCAGCAGCCAAGATCACGGTCGGGGGTCCGAGCAGTACTTC. Translating it yields CASSQDHGRGSEQYF.

This clonotype was found a few times. The chain links TRBV9 to TRBJ2-7; TRBD2 aligns across 7 bases. J was trimmed by 5 bases and V by 0 bases; bases with no gene match: 14. Germline loops: CDR1 SGDLS, CDR2 YYNGEE. The CDR3 is made up of 17 amino acids. The CDR3 here is CASSVGAGGSHGHEQYF. In DNA, the CDR3 is TGTGCCAGCAGCGTAGGGGCGGGCGGGAGCCATGGACACGAGCAGTACTTC.

This clonotype came up a few times. V usage is TRBV20-1 and J usage is TRBJ2-5, with D perhaps assigned TRBD1 or TRBD2 (6 bases each). Germline assignment: CDR1 DFQATT and CDR2 SNEGSKA (reference sequence). The CDR3 loop spans 15 amino acids. Trimming shortened V by 3 bases and J by 5 bases, and 19 bases separated the two germline ends. CDR3 bases: TGCAGTGCTAGCTTAATTAGCGGTAGGGGGGAGACCCAGTACTTC. Translated, it gives CSASLISGRGETQYF.

The chain joins TRBV5-1 to TRBJ2-1, with 7 bases fitting TRBD2. Germline-derived CDR1 and CDR2 are SGHRS and YFSETQ. V lost 7 bases, J lost 6 bases, and 16 bases stayed unmatched. This CDR3 region has 16 residues. CDR3 loop: CASAGREVVLRNEQFF. The DNA of the CDR3 is TGCGCCAGCGCCGGCCGGGAGGTAGTCCTACGCAATGAGCAGTTCTTC.